These T cell receptor beta chains were read from a single sample in a study of human T cells and chemical hapten exposure. TCRdb ran MiXCR on the RACE reads and lists one entry per CDR3 protein. This repertoire shows about 120,000 distinct CDR3 sequences, roughly 12% found once; its top ten account for about 3%. The specimen was whole blood, collected in connection with sensitization to the hapten diphenylcyclopropenone (DPC). Receptor source: a woman aged 18-29 years with alopecia areata. Some clones in this sample may be carry-over from other donors' samples. CDR3s include the opening cysteine and the closing phenylalanine or tryptophan.

j_call v_call cdr3_aa
TRBJ2-5 TRBV27 CASSPGQGNQETQYF
TRBJ2-4 TRBV25-1 CASSAGTGIAKNIQYF
TRBJ1-2 TRBV19 CATKRGPGDGYGYTF
TRBJ2-1 TRBV29-1 CSVANEGEQFF
TRBJ1-5 TRBV2 CASRSSYSNQPQHF
TRBJ2-3 TRBV21-1 CASIYPPGTRKAERGTDTQYF
TRBJ2-2 TRBV6-2/TRBV6-3 CASSYWGVGKNTGELFF
TRBJ2-7 TRBV7-2 CASSLSVLANEQYF
TRBJ2-7 TRBV7-6 CASSSDRGEQYF
TRBJ1-6 TRBV29-1 CSVRQGGNSPLHF
TRBJ2-5 TRBV7-2 CASSLDSEETQYF
TRBJ1-2 TRBV6-5 CASSSQGGSSYGYTF
TRBJ2-1 TRBV7-9 CASSSTAGGTYNEQFF
TRBJ2-7 TRBV20-1 CSARSLGGEGEQYF
TRBJ2-3 TRBV7-3 CASSPGQLSTDTQYF
TRBJ2-1 TRBV29-1 CSVEGQGSNEQFF
TRBJ1-4 TRBV7-9 CASSTYRGRWPANEKLFF
TRBJ1-2 TRBV7-8 CASSSLRGIEYGYTF
TRBJ1-2 TRBV2 CASTLMRGRDNYGYTF
TRBJ2-7 TRBV18 CASSPSGQGSYEQYF
TRBJ1-2 TRBV7-2 CASSLKGGLGYTF
TRBJ1-2 TRBV3-1 CASSPLGAGGYTF
TRBJ2-3 TRBV4-3 CASSQDGLPFSTDTQYF
TRBJ1-6 TRBV2 CASSADRISPLHF
TRBJ2-7 TRBV6-5 CASSYDRDFYYEQYF
TRBJ1-4 TRBV19 CATTKADSDNEKLFF
TRBJ2-1 TRBV7-8 CASSHTGNEQFF
TRBJ2-1 TRBV18 CASSPVAGIANEQFF
TRBJ2-7 TRBV20-1 CSARGTGDPYEQYF
TRBJ2-1 TRBV7-2 CASSLAFPRGHVYNEQFF
TRBJ2-2 TRBV7-2 CASSLLSQTGELFF
TRBJ2-7 TRBV7-9 CASSRTSGAREQYF
TRBJ2-5 TRBV5-6 CASSTGETQYF
TRBJ2-1 TRBV6-2/TRBV6-3 CASSYLGGTGDYNEQFF
TRBJ2-1 TRBV29-1 CSVGYGATSSYNEQFF
TRBJ1-1 TRBV14 CASSQDGRNTEAFF
TRBJ1-2 TRBV28 CASSFSGAGAYGYTF
TRBJ2-3 TRBV20-1 CSARPSSSTDTQYF
TRBJ1-4 TRBV6-5 CASSLGQTTNEKLFF
TRBJ2-1 TRBV2 CASRSLAGGREQFF
TRBJ1-1 TRBV18 CASSPDTPNTEAFF
TRBJ2-3 TRBV29-1 CSVVTDTDTQYF
TRBJ1-1 TRBV7-9 CASRVSRNTEAFF
TRBJ1-1 TRBV18 CASSPGQGSGAFF
TRBJ1-1 TRBV6-2/TRBV6-3 CASSETAPLTLEAFF
TRBJ2-1 TRBV5-4 CASSLLLSSYNEQFF
TRBJ1-1 TRBV29-1 CSVCTGSLNTEAFF
TRBJ1-2 TRBV5-1 CASRADNYGYTF
TRBJ2-7 TRBV11-2 CASRPIRGLAGAYEQYF
TRBJ2-5 TRBV7-2 CASSLGTGGYQETQYF
TRBJ2-3 TRBV9 CASSSPTSGWGDTQYF
TRBJ2-3 TRBV29-1 CSARGGRDTQYF